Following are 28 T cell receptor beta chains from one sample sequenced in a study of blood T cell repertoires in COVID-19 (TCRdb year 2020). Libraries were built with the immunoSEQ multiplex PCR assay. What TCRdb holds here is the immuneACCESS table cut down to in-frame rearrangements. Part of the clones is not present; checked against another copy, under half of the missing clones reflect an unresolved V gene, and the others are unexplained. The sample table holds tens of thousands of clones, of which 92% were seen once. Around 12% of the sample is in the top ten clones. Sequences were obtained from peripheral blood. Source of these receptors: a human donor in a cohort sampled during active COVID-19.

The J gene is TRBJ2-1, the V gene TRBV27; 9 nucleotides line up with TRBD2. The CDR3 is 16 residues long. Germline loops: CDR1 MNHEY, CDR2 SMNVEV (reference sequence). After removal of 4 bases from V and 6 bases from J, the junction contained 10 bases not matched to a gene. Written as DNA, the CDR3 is TGTGCCAGCAGTTCCCGTGGCGGGAGGGCCTTCAATGAGCAGTTCTTC. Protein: CASSSRGGRAFNEQFF.

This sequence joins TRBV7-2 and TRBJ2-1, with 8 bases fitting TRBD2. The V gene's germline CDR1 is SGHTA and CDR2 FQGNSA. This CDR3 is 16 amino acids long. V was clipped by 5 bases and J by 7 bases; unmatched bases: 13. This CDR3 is CASSAPGSGSRNEQFF. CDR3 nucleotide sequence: TGTGCCAGCAGCGCCCCGGGGAGCGGGAGTAGAAATGAGCAGTTCTTC. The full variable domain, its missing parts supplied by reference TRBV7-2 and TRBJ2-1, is GAGVSQSPSNKVTEKGKDVELRCDPISGHTALYWYRQSLGQGLEFLIYFQGNSAPDKSGLPSDRFSAERTGGSVSTLTIQRTQQEDSAVYLCASSAPGSGSRNEQFFGPGTRLTVL.

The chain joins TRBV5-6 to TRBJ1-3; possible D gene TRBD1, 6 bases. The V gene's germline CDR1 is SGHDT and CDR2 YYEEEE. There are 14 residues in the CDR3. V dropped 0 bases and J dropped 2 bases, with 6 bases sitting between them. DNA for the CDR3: TGTGCCAGCAGCTTGGCAGGGGCTGGAAACACCATATATTTT. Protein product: CASSLAGAGNTIYF.

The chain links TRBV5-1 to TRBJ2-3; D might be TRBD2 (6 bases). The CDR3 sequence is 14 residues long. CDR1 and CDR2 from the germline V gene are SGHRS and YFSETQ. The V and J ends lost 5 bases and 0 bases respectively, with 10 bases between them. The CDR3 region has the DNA TGCGCCAGCAGAGCCGGGACTAGCACAGATACGCAGTATTTT. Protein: CASRAGTSTDTQYF.

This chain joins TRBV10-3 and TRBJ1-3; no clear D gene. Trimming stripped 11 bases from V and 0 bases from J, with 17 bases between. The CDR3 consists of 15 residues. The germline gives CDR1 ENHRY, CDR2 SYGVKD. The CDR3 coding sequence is TGTGCCGTCGGGAACCCGGGAGGCTCTGGAAACACCATATATTTT. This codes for CAVGNPGGSGNTIYF.

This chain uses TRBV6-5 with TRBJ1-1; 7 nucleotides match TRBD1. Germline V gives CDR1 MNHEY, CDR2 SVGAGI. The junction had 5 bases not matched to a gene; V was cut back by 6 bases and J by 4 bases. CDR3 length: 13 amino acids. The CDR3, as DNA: TGTGCCAGCAGAGCAGGGGGGAGCACTGAAGCTTTCTTT. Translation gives CASRAGGSTEAFF.

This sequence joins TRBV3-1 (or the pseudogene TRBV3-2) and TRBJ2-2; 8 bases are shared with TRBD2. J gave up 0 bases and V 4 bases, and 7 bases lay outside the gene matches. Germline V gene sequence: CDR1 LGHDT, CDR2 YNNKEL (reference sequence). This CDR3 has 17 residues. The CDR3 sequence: CASSLRSSGANTGELFF. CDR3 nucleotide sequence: TGTGCCAGCAGCCTTAGAAGTAGCGGGGCGAACACCGGGGAGCTGTTTTTT.

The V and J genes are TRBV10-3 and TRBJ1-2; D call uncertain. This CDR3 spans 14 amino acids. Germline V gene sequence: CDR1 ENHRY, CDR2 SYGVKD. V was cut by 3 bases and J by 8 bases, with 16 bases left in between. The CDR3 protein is CAISEEGGRKGYTF. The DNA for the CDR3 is TGTGCCATCAGTGAAGAGGGAGGACGAAAAGGCTACACCTTC.

CDR3 residues: CASRPWTSGTADTQYF. The CDR3 coding sequence is TGTGCCAGCAGGCCCTGGACTAGCGGGACGGCAGATACGCAGTATTTT. The rearrangement links TRBV7-9 to TRBJ2-3, with 12 bases identical to TRBD2. CDR1 SEHNR and CDR2 FQNEAQ come from the germline V gene (reference sequence). J was trimmed by 4 bases and V by 6 bases; bases with no gene match: 8. The CDR3 sequence is 16 residues long.

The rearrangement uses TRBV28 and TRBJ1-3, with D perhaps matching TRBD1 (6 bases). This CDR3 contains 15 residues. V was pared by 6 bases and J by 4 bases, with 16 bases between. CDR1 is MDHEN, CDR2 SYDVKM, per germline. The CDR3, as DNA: TGTGCCAGCAGATCCGGGACAATTCTAGGAAACACCATATATTTT. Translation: CASRSGTILGNTIYF.

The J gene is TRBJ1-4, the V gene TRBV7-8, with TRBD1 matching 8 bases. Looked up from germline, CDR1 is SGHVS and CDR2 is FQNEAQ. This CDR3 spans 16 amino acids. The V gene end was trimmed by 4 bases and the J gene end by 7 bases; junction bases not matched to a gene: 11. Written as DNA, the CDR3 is TGTGCCAGCAGCTCCAAATTCGACAGGGGTGGTGAAAAACTGTTTTTT. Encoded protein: CASSSKFDRGGEKLFF. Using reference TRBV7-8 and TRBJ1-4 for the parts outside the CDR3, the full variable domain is GAGVSQSPRYKVAKRGQDVALRCDPISGHVSLFWYQQALGQGPEFLTYFQNEAQLDKSGLPSDRFFAERPEGSVSTLKIQRTQQEDSAVYLCASSSKFDRGGEKLFFGSGTQLSVL.

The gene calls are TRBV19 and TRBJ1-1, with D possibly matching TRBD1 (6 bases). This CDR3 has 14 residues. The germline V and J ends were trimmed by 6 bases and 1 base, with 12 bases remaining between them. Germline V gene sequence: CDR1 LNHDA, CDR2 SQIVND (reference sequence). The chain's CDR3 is CASRSGTPNTEAFF. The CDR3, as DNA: TGTGCCAGTAGATCTGGGACACCGAACACTGAAGCTTTCTTT.

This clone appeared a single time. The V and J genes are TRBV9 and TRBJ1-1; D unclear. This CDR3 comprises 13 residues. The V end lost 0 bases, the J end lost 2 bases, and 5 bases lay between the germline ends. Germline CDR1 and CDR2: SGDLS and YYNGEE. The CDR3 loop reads CASSVAINTEAFF. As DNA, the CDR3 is TGTGCCAGCAGCGTAGCTATAAACACTGAAGCTTTCTTT.

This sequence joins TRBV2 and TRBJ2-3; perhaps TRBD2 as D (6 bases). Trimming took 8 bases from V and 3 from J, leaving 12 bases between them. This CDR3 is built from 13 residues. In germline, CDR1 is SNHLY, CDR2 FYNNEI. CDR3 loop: CASEGRRTDTQYF. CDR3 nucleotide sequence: TGTGCCAGCGAGGGGAGGAGGACAGATACGCAGTATTTT.

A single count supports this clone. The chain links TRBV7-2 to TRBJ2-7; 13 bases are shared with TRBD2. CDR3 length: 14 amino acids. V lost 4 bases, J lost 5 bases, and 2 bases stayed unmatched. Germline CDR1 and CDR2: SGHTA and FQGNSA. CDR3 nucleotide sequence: TGTGCCAGCAGCTCAACTAGCGGGAGGGACGAGCAGTACTTC. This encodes CASSSTSGRDEQYF.

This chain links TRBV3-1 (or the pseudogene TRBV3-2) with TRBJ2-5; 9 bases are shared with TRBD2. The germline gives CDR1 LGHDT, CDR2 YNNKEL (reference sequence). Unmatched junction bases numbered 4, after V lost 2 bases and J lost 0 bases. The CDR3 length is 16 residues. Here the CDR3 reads CASSQPGLAYQETQYF. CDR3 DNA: TGTGCCAGCAGCCAACCGGGACTAGCCTACCAAGAGACCCAGTACTTC.

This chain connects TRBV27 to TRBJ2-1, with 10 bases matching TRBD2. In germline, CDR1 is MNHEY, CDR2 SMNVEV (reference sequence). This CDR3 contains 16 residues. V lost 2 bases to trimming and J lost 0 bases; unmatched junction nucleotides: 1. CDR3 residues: CASSLGTSVSYNEQFF. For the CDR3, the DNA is TGTGCCAGCAGTTTAGGGACTAGCGTCTCCTACAATGAGCAGTTCTTC.

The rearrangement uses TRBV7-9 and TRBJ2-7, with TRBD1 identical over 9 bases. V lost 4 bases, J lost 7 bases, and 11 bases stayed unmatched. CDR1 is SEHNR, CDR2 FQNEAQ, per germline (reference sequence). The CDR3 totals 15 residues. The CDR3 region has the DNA TGTGCCAGCAGCTCCGGGACAGGGCCCTCGAATGAGCAGTACTTC. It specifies CASSSGTGPSNEQYF.

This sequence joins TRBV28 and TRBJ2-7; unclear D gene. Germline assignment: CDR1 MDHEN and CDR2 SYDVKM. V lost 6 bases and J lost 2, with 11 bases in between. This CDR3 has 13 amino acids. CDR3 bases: TGTGCCAGCAGACCCAGTGGTACCTACGAGCAGTACTTC. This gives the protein CASRPSGTYEQYF.

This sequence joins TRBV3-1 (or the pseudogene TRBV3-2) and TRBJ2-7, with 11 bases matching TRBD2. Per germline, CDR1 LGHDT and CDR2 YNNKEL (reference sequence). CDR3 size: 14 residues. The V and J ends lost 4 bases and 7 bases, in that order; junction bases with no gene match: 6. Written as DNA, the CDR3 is TGTGCCAGCAGCCGGCTAGCGGGAGGTGGTGAGCAGTACTTC. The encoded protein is CASSRLAGGGEQYF.

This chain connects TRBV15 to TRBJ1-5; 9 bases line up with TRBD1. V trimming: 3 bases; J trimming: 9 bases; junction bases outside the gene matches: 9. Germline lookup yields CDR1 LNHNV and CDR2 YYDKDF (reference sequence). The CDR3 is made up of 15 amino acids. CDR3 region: CATSRVTGGETPQHF. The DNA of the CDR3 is TGTGCCACCAGCAGGGTGACAGGGGGAGAAACGCCCCAGCATTTT.

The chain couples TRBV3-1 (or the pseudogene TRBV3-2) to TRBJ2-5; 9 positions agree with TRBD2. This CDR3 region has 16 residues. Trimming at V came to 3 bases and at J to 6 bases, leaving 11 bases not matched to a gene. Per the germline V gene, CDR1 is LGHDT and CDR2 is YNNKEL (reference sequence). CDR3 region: CASSHLQPGTSKTQYF. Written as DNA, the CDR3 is TGTGCCAGCAGCCATTTGCAACCCGGGACTAGCAAGACCCAGTACTTC.

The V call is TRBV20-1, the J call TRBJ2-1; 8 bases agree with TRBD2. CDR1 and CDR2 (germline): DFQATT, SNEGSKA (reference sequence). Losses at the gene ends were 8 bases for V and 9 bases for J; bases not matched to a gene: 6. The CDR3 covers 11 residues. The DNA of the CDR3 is TGCAGTTCCGGGGGGGGCTCTGAGCAGTTCTTC. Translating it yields CSSGGGSEQFF.

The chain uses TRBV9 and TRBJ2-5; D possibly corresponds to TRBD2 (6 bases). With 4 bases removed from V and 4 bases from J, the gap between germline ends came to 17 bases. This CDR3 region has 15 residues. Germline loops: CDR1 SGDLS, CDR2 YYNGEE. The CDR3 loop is CASSPLALGGETQYF. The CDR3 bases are TGTGCCAGCAGCCCCCTAGCTCTGGGGGGAGAGACCCAGTACTTC.

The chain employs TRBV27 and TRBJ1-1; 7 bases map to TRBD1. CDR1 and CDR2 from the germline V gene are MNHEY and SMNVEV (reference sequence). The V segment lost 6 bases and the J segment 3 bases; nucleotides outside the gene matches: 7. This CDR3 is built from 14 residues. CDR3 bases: TGTGCCAGCAGCAGACAGGGTCTTCACACTGAAGCTTTCTTT. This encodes CASSRQGLHTEAFF.

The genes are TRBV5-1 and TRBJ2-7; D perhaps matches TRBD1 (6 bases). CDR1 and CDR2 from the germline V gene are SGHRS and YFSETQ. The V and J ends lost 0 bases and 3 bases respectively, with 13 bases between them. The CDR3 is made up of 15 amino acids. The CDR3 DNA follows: TGCGCCAGCAGCTTGGGAGGGACATTGGTCTACGAGCAGTACTTC. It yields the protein CASSLGGTLVYEQYF.

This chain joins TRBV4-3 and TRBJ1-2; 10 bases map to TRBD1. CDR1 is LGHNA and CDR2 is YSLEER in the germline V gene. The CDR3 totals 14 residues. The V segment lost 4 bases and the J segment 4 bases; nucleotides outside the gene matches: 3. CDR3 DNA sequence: TGCGCCAGCAGCCCGGGACAGGGGACCTATGGCTACACCTTC. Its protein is CASSPGQGTYGYTF.

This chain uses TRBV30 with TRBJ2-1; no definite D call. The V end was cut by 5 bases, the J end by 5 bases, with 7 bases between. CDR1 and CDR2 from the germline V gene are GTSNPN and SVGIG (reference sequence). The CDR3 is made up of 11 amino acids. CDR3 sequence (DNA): TGTGCCTGGGATGGAGACAATGAGCAGTTCTTC. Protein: CAWDGDNEQFF.